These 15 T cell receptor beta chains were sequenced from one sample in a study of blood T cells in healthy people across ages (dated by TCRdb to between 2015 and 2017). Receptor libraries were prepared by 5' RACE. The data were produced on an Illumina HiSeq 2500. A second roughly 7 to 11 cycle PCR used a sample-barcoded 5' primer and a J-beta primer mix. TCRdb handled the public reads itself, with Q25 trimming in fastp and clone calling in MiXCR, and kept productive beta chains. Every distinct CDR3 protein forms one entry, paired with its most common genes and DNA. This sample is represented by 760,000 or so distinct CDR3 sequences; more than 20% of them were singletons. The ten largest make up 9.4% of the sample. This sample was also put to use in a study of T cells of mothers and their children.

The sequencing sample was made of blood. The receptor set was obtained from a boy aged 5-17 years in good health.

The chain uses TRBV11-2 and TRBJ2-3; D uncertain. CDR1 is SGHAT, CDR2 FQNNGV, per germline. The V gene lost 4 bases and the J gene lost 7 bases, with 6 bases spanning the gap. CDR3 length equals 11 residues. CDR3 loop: CASSWDHTQYF. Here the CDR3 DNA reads TGTGCCAGCAGCTGGGATCATACGCAGTATTTT.

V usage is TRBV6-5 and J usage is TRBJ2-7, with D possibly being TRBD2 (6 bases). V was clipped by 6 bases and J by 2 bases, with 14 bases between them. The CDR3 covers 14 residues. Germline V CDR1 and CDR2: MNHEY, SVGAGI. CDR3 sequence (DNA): TGTGCCAGCAGGCCTCGGGAGCAGGCCTACGAGCAGTACTTC. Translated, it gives CASRPREQAYEQYF.

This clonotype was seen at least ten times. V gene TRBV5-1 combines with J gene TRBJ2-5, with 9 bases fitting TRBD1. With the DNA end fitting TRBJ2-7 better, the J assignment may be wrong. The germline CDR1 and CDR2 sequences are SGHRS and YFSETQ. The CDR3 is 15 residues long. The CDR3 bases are TGCGCCAGCAGCTTGACCACGGGACAGGGCCACGAGCAGTACTTC. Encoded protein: CASSLTTGQGHEQYF.

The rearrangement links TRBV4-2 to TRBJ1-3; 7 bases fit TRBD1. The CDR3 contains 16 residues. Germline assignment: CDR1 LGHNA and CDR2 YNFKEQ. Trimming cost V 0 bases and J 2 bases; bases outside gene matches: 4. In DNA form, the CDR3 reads TGTGCCAGCAGCCAAGATTCCGGGACAGCTGGAAACACCATATATTTT. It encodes CASSQDSGTAGNTIYF.

CDR3 sequence: CASSYLVGPYQETQYF. The CDR3 DNA reads as TGTGCCAGCAGTTACCTCGTGGGACCGTACCAAGAGACCCAGTACTTC. The gene calls are TRBV6-2 or TRBV6-3 and TRBJ2-5; D could derive from TRBD1 or TRBD2 (5 bases each). Germline CDR1 and CDR2: MNHEY and SVGEGT. V lost 2 bases and J lost 0, with 13 bases in between. This CDR3 comprises 16 residues.

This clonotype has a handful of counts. CDR3 sequence (DNA): TGCGCCAGCAGCCAAGATCGGGGCCAGGGGGAAAAACTGTTTTTT. Its protein is CASSQDRGQGEKLFF. The V gene is TRBV4-3, the J gene TRBJ1-4; tentatively, D is TRBD1 (6 bases). Germline CDR1 and CDR2: LGHNA and YSLEER. This CDR3 comprises 15 residues. V gave up 0 bases and J gave up 8 bases, with 13 bases separating them.

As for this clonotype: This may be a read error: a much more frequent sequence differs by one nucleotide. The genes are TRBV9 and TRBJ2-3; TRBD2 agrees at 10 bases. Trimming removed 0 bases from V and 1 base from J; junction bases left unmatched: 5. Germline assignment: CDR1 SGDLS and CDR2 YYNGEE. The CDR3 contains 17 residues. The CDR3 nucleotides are TGTGCCAGCAGCGTAGGAGCGGGGGGGGCTGGCACAGATACGCAGTATTTT. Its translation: CASSVGAGGAGTDTQYF.

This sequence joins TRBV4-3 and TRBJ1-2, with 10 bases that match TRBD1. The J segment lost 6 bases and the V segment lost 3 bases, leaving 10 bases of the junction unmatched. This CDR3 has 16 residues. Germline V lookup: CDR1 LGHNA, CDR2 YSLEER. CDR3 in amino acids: CASSQGQGRETNGYTF. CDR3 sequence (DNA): TGCGCCAGCAGCCAGGGACAGGGGCGGGAGACGAATGGCTACACCTTC.

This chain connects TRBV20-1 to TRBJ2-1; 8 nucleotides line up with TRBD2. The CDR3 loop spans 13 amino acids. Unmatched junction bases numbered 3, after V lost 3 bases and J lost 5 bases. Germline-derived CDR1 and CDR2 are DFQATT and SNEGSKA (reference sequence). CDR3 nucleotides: TGCAGTGCTAGGATTAGCGGGGACAATGAGCAGTTCTTC. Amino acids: CSARISGDNEQFF.

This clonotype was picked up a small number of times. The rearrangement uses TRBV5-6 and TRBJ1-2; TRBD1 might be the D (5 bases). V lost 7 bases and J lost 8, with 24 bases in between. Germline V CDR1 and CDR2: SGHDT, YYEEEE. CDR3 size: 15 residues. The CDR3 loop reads CASLPTMQGGVGYTF. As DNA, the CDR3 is TGTGCCAGCCTACCAACCATGCAGGGAGGGGTGGGCTACACCTTC.

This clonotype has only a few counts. CDR3 protein: CASSPSPAQETQYF. CDR3 bases: TGTGCCAGCAGCCCCTCCCCTGCTCAAGAGACCCAGTACTTC. This chain connects TRBV7-3 to TRBJ2-5, with D unresolved. Trimming left V 5 bases short and J 2 bases short, with 12 bases between. CDR3 length equals 14 residues. Germline-derived CDR1 and CDR2 are SGHTA and FQGTGA.

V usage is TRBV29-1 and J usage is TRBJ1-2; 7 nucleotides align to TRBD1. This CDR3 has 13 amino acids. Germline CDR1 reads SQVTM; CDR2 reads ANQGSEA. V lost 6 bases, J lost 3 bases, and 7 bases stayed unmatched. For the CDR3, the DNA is TGCAGCGTAGGGGGCGTAAGGGACTATGGCTACACCTTC. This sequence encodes CSVGGVRDYGYTF. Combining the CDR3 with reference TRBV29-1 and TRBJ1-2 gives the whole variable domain SAVISQKPSRDICQRGTSLTIQCQVDSQVTMMFWYRQQPGQSLTLIATANQGSEATYESGFVIDKFPISRPNLTFSTLTVSNMSPEDSSIYLCSVGGVRDYGYTFGSGTRLTVV.

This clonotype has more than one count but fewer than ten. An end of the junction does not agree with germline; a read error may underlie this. The CDR3 sequence is CANSGPGGRTEAFF. The DNA of the CDR3 is TGTGCCAACAGCGGCCCAGGGGGCCGGACTGAAGCTTTCTTT. V is TRBV9 and J is TRBJ1-1; 8 bases agree with TRBD1. The CDR3 sequence is 14 residues long. The V gene's germline CDR1 is SGDLS and CDR2 YYNGEE.

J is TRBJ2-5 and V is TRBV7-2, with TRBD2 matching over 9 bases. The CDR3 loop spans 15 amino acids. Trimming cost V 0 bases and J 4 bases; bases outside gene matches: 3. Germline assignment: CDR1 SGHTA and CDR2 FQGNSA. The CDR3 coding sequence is TGTGCCAGCAGCTTAGCGATAGCGGGGGCAGAGACCCAGTACTTC. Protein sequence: CASSLAIAGAETQYF.

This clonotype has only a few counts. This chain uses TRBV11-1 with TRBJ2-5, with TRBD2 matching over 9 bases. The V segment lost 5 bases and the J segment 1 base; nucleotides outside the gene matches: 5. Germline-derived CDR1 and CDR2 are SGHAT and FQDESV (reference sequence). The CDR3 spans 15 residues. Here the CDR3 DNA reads TGTGCCAGCAGCCAACTAGCGGGCCTCCAAGAGACCCAGTACTTC. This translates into CASSQLAGLQETQYF.